The 18 T cell receptor beta chains below all came from one sample that was sequenced in a study of cytomegalovirus exposure and HLA in healthy donors. With 60 Vbeta and 13 Jbeta primers, the PCR was carried out. Method: immunoSEQ multiplex PCR; TCRdb's copy keeps in-frame clones and lacks some. The sample contains about 160,000 clones, 77% of which appear only once. Sequencing was carried out using PBMCs. These receptors all come from a woman under 40 in good health and CMV-seronegative.

The chain has TRBV27 and TRBJ2-1; TRBD2 matches 9 bases. Per the germline V gene, CDR1 is MNHEY and CDR2 is SMNVEV (reference sequence). J gave up 4 bases and V 0 bases, and 4 bases lay outside the gene matches. The CDR3 sequence is 16 residues long. CDR3 in DNA: TGTGCCAGCAGTTTATCCCCTAGCGGGGTGTACAATGAGCAGTTCTTC. It encodes CASSLSPSGVYNEQFF.

This chain uses TRBV19 with TRBJ1-6; 12 positions match TRBD1. V lost 5 bases, J lost 9 bases, and 11 bases stayed unmatched. There are 17 residues in the CDR3. Germline V CDR1 and CDR2: LNHDA, SQIVND (reference sequence). The CDR3 DNA reads TGTGCCAGTAGTTCCCTGGAGGGGACAGGGGGCAGTTCACCCCTCCACTTT. Protein product: CASSSLEGTGGSSPLHF.

J is TRBJ2-1 and V is TRBV7-2; 8 bases agree with TRBD1. Germline V lookup: CDR1 SGHTA, CDR2 FQGNSA. The trim removed 2 bases at V and 5 bases at J, leaving 2 bases unmatched. This CDR3 is 14 amino acids long. The CDR3, as DNA: TGTGCCAGCAGCTTACGGACAGGGAACAATGAGCAGTTCTTC. It encodes CASSLRTGNNEQFF.

This clone was found a few times. The rearrangement uses TRBV5-1 and TRBJ2-1, with TRBD2 as a possible D gene (5 bases). The germline CDR1 and CDR2 sequences are SGHRS and YFSETQ. The CDR3 is 13 amino acids. V gave up 2 bases and J gave up 9 bases, with 12 bases separating them. CDR3 sequence (DNA): TGCGCCAGCAGCTTACTAGGATGGGGTGAGCAGTTCTTC. It translates to CASSLLGWGEQFF.

Comments on this clone: Other DNA sequences in the same sample also yield this CDR3. The V call is TRBV18, the J call TRBJ1-6, with 10 bases aligning to TRBD1. The germline V gene encodes CDR1 KGHSH and CDR2 LQKENI. Losses at the gene ends were 3 bases for V and 11 bases for J; bases not matched to a gene: 4. The CDR3 length is 14 residues. This CDR3 is CASSPEGQGTPLHF. In nucleotides, the CDR3 is TGTGCCAGCTCACCGGAGGGACAGGGGACACCCCTCCACTTT.

The rearrangement joins TRBV5-6 to TRBJ2-3, with 7 bases identical to TRBD2. V lost 3 bases, J lost 2 bases, and 9 bases stayed unmatched. Germline V gives CDR1 SGHDT, CDR2 YYEEEE. There are 16 residues in the CDR3. In nucleotides, the CDR3 is TGTGCCAGCAGCTCCTCCGTCGCGGGGGTCACAGATACGCAGTATTTT. Amino acids: CASSSSVAGVTDTQYF. The full variable domain, its missing parts supplied by reference TRBV5-6 and TRBJ2-3, is DAGVTQSPTHLIKTRGQQVTLRCSPKSGHDTVSWYQQALGQGPQFIFQYYEEEERQRGNFPDRFSGHQFPNYSSELNVNALLLGDSALYLCASSSSVAGVTDTQYFGPGTRLTVL.

This sequence joins TRBV5-4 and TRBJ2-3, with D perhaps matching TRBD1 (6 bases). The CDR3 runs 14 residues. V shed 2 bases and J shed 1 base, with 8 bases lying between them. Germline assignment: CDR1 SGHNT and CDR2 YYREEE (reference sequence). The CDR3 loop is CASSLRQGTDTQYF. The CDR3 DNA follows: TGTGCCAGCAGCTTAAGACAGGGCACAGATACGCAGTATTTT.

The chain has TRBV19 and TRBJ2-6, with 7 bases fitting TRBD2. Per the germline V gene, CDR1 is LNHDA and CDR2 is SQIVND (reference sequence). CDR3 length: 19 residues. V lost 5 bases, J lost 0 bases, and 13 bases stayed unmatched. Here the CDR3 DNA reads TGTGCCAGTAGTCCCAGTCGGGGGGACGGATACTCTGGGGCCAACGTCCTGACTTTC. Encoded protein: CASSPSRGDGYSGANVLTF.

The table lists this clone with a count of one. The CDR3 sequence is CASSYPTSGGVGEQFF. CDR3 coding DNA: TGTGCCAGCAGCTACCCGACTAGCGGGGGGGTGGGTGAGCAGTTCTTC. The chain has TRBV7-9 and TRBJ2-1, with 14 bases matching TRBD2. The CDR3 sequence is 16 residues long. Germline V lookup: CDR1 SEHNR, CDR2 FQNEAQ (reference sequence). V was pared by 4 bases and J by 9 bases, with 8 bases of the junction left unmatched.

The chain links TRBV2 to TRBJ2-5; 8 nucleotides match TRBD1. CDR3 length: 14 amino acids. Germline lookup yields CDR1 SNHLY and CDR2 FYNNEI. J gave up 2 bases and V 4 bases, and 3 bases lay outside the gene matches. CDR3 protein: CASSVTGDQETQYF. CDR3 DNA sequence: TGTGCCAGCAGTGTGACAGGGGATCAAGAGACCCAGTACTTC.

V gene TRBV2 combines with J gene TRBJ2-1; TRBD2 aligns across 8 bases. Germline assignment: CDR1 SNHLY and CDR2 FYNNEI. With 3 bases clipped from V and 4 bases from J, the junction kept 5 bases outside the gene matches. The CDR3 sequence is 15 residues long. For the CDR3, the DNA is TGTGCCAGCAGTGACAAAACTAGCGGTTACAATGAGCAGTTCTTC. This sequence encodes CASSDKTSGYNEQFF.

This clone was observed a few times. V is TRBV6-1 and J is TRBJ1-5, with D possibly being TRBD1 (5 bases). This CDR3 spans 11 amino acids. Germline V gene data show CDR1 as MNHNS and CDR2 as SASEGT. The V and J ends lost 3 bases and 12 bases respectively, with 9 bases between them. CDR3 sequence reads: CASSEGGDQHF. The CDR3 DNA sequence: TGTGCCAGCAGTGAGGGGGGGGACCAGCATTTT.

The chain recombines TRBV5-6 with TRBJ1-1; TRBD1 matches 10 bases. V lost 3 bases and J lost 4; bases outside the gene matches: 12. The CDR3 spans 17 residues. Germline loops: CDR1 SGHDT, CDR2 YYEEEE. DNA for the CDR3: TGTGCCAGCAGCTGGGACAGGGGCGGGGATTACAGCACTGAAGCTTTCTTT. Translation gives CASSWDRGGDYSTEAFF.

The chain combines TRBV21-1 with TRBJ2-5; the table calls TRBD1, which could not be checked here. TRBV21-1 is tagged as a pseudogene. The CDR3 is made up of 15 amino acids. The CDR3 DNA follows: TGTGCCAGCAGTACGGTCAGGACAGGGGAAGAGACCCAGTACTTC. This translates into CASSTVRTGEETQYF.

About this clone: A junction end diverges from the germline sequence, so it may reflect a read error. The chain combines TRBV4-1 with TRBJ2-6, with D possibly TRBD1 on 5 matching bases. The CDR3 has 16 amino acids. The germline CDR1 and CDR2 sequences are MGHRA and YSYEKL. The CDR3 nucleotides are TGCGCCAGCAGCCAAGGTCGGGCCTCTGGGGCCAACGGCCTGACTTTC. Translation gives CASSQGRASGANGLTF.

This clone has more than one count but fewer than ten. The rearrangement links TRBV6-5 to TRBJ1-1; 7 nucleotides align to TRBD1. The V segment lost 4 bases and the J segment 4 bases; nucleotides outside the gene matches: 9. This CDR3 is 15 amino acids long. The germline V gene has CDR1 MNHEY and CDR2 SVGAGI. For the CDR3, the DNA is TGTGCCAGCAGTTCGGCCAGGAGGGGGCCCACTGAAGCTTTCTTT. This gives the protein CASSSARRGPTEAFF.

The chain combines TRBV11-1 with TRBJ2-1; no firm D call. The CDR3 is 14 residues long. Deletions cut 4 bases from V and 2 bases from J, with 9 bases between. Germline V CDR1 and CDR2: SGHAT, FQDESV (reference sequence). CDR3 nucleotide sequence: TGTGCCAGCAGCTCTTATAGTGCCTACAATGAGCAGTTCTTC. Translation gives CASSSYSAYNEQFF.

In this sample, this clone turned up once. The chain couples TRBV10-3 to TRBJ2-7; TRBD2 aligns across 13 bases. V lost 0 bases to trimming and J lost 6 bases; unmatched junction nucleotides: 5. The CDR3 consists of 16 residues. Germline V gene sequence: CDR1 ENHRY, CDR2 SYGVKD. For the CDR3, the DNA is TGTGCCATCAGTGAGTCAGGACTAGCGGGGGCGGGCGAGCAGTACTTC. It yields the protein CAISESGLAGAGEQYF.